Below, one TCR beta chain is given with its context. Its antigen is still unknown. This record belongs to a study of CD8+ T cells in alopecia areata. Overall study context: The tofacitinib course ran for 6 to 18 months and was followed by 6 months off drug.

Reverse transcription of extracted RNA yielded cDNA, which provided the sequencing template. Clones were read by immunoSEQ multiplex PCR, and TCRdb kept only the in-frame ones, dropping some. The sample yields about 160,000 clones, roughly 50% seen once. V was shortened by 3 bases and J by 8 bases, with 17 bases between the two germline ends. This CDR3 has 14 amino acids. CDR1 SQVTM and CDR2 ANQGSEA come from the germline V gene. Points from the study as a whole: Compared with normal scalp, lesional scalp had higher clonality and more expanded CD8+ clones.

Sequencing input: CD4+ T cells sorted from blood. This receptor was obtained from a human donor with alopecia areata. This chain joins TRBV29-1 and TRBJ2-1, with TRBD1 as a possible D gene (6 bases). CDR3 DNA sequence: TGCAGCGTTGAGGGGGCGAGGGGGTCGCATGAGCAGTTCTTC. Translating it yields CSVEGARGSHEQFF.